This T cell receptor beta chain is from a study of blood T cell repertoires in COVID-19. Study overall: Samples came from the United States, Italy and Spain, spanning acute and convalescent COVID-19. Sources were T cells, B-cell-depleted T cells, or PBMCs; the material itself was cDNA or gDNA.

In the authors' methods: It was from reference gene primer amplification that nucleated cell counts were estimated. Libraries were prepared by immunoSEQ multiplex PCR; TCRdb keeps only in-frame clonotypes and omits some of them. That table is the source of V, J and clone size, and D and trimming were worked out from the DNA. Of tens of thousands of clones in the sample, approximately 85% were seen once. Notes on this clone: The same CDR3 also results from other DNA sequences found in this sample.

Germline V gives CDR1 MDHEN, CDR2 SYDVKM. The CDR3 is 15 residues long. V was trimmed by 5 bases and J by 0 bases, leaving 8 bases between them. The clonotype comes from a woman aged 70 to 79 in a cohort sampled during active COVID-19. Sequenced: peripheral blood. The chain is built from TRBV28 and TRBJ2-6; D is undetermined. The CDR3 region is CASSRDNSGANVLTF. CDR3 nucleotides: TGTGCCAGCAGTCGAGACAACTCTGGGGCCAACGTCCTGACTTTC. Full variable domain (missing parts from reference TRBV28 and TRBJ2-6): DVKVTQSSRYLVKRTGEKVFLECVQDMDHENMFWYRQDPGLGLRLIYFSYDVKMKEKGDIPEGYSVSREKKERFSLILESASTNQTSMYLCASSRDNSGANVLTFGAGSRLTVL.